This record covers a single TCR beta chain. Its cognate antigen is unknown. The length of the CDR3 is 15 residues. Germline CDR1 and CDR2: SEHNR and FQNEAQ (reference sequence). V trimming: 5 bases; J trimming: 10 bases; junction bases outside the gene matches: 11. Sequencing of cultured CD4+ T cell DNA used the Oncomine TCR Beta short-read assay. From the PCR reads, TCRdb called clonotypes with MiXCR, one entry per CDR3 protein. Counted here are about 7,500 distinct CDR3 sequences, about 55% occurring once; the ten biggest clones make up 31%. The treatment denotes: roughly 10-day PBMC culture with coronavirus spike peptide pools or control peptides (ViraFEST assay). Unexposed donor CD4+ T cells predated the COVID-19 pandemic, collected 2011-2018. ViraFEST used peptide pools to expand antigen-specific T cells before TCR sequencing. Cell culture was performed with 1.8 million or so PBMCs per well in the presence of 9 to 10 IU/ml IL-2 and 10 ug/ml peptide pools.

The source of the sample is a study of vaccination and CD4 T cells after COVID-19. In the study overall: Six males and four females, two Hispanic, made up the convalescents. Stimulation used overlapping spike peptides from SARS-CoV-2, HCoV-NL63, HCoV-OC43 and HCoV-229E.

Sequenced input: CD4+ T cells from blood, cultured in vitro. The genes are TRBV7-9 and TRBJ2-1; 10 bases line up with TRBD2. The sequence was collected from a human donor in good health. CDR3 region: CASSLISGGLLEQFF. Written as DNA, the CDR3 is TGTGCCAGCAGCCTAATTAGCGGGGGGCTCCTGGAGCAGTTCTTC.